The 26 T cell receptor beta chains in this list originate from one sample, sequenced in a study of long-term antiretroviral therapy in people with HIV. Version v3.0 of the immunoSEQ assay ran at survey level. The method was immunoSEQ multiplex PCR; TCRdb's version includes in-frame clones alone and lacks a portion of them. The sample comprises 15,000 to 20,000 clones, over 60% of which are singletons, and approximately 15% rests with the top ten. The sequences come from unsorted PBMCs, collected 0.5 years before starting antiretroviral therapy. The receptors here all came from a woman aged 45 to 65 with HIV.

This clone was seen a few times. The chain joins TRBV2 to TRBJ1-5; D ambiguous. The germline gives CDR1 SNHLY, CDR2 FYNNEI. The CDR3 is 14 residues long. Trimming removed 1 base at V and 3 bases at J, with 7 bases between. CDR3 loop: CASSEGSDNQPQHF. CDR3 DNA sequence: TGTGCCAGCAGTGAAGGGTCTGACAATCAGCCCCAGCATTTT. Filled out from reference TRBV2 and TRBJ1-5, the complete variable domain reads EPEVTQTPSHQVTQMGQEVILRCVPISNHLYFYWYRQILGQKVEFLVSFYNNEISEKSEIFDDQFSVERPDGSNFTLKIRSTKLEDSAMYFCASSEGSDNQPQHFGDGTRLSIL.

This chain connects TRBV5-6 to TRBJ1-1, with D perhaps TRBD1 (6 bases). The CDR3 sequence is 15 residues long. Trimming shortened V by 5 bases and J by 0 bases, and 14 bases separated the two germline ends. Per germline, CDR1 SGHDT and CDR2 YYEEEE. The CDR3 region is CASRAVDRLNTEAFF. The CDR3 DNA follows: TGTGCCAGCAGGGCCGTTGACAGGCTGAACACTGAAGCTTTCTTT. The full variable domain, its missing parts supplied by reference TRBV5-6 and TRBJ1-1, is DAGVTQSPTHLIKTRGQQVTLRCSPKSGHDTVSWYQQALGQGPQFIFQYYEEEERQRGNFPDRFSGHQFPNYSSELNVNALLLGDSALYLCASRAVDRLNTEAFFGQGTRLTVV.

The rearrangement links TRBV19 to TRBJ1-2; TRBD1 matches 7 bases. The germline gives CDR1 LNHDA, CDR2 SQIVND (reference sequence). V shed 4 bases, J shed 4 bases, and the junction held 6 bases outside the gene matches. This CDR3 is 14 amino acids long. The CDR3 sequence is CASSNLNRGYGYTF. The CDR3, as DNA: TGTGCCAGTAGTAATCTTAACAGGGGCTATGGCTACACCTTC.

The chain carries TRBV14 and TRBJ1-2, with TRBD1 matching over 8 bases. The CDR3 runs 15 residues. V lost 2 bases to trimming and J lost 6 bases; unmatched junction nucleotides: 8. Germline CDR1 and CDR2: SGHDN and FVKESK. CDR3 sequence (DNA): TGTGCCAGCAGCCAACTTGACAGGGGAAGCGATGGCTACACCTTC. This sequence encodes CASSQLDRGSDGYTF.

This clone is labeled as large. The rearrangement joins TRBV19 to TRBJ1-4, with TRBD1 identical over 7 bases. From germline, CDR1 is LNHDA and CDR2 SQIVND (reference sequence). The J segment lost 8 bases and the V segment lost 3 bases, leaving 9 bases of the junction unmatched. This CDR3 contains 15 residues. CDR3 sequence: CASSIRDSRGEKLFF. CDR3 nucleotides: TGTGCCAGTAGTATCCGGGACAGTCGTGGCGAAAAACTGTTTTTT.

The CDR3 region has the DNA TGTGCCTGGGGGGGCCCCCTGGGCCCCTACGAGCAGTACGTC. Translated, it gives CAWGGPLGPYEQYV. The genes are TRBV30 and TRBJ2-7, with D perhaps matching TRBD1 (6 bases). This CDR3 is built from 14 residues. Trimming stripped 5 bases from V and 2 bases from J, with 16 bases between. The V gene's germline CDR1 is GTSNPN and CDR2 SVGIG (reference sequence).

V is TRBV2 and J is TRBJ1-1; D unresolved. Germline V gives CDR1 SNHLY, CDR2 FYNNEI. Between the trimmed V and J ends, which lost 5 bases and 6 bases, there was a span of 13 bases. The CDR3 has 13 residues. The chain's CDR3 is CASSLLIRAEAFF. CDR3 sequence (DNA): TGTGCCAGCAGTCTACTAATCCGGGCTGAAGCTTTCTTT.

The V call is TRBV4-2, the J call TRBJ2-2, with D perhaps being TRBD1 or TRBD2 (5 bases each). V shed 4 bases and J shed 7 bases, with 13 bases lying between them. From germline, CDR1 is LGHNA and CDR2 YNFKEQ. The CDR3 runs to 14 residues. This CDR3 is CASSPALGVGELFF. In DNA, the CDR3 is TGTGCCAGCAGCCCCGCTCTGGGGGTCGGGGAGCTGTTTTTT.

The chain links TRBV19 to TRBJ1-5; no clear D. V was pared by 5 bases and J by 3 bases, with 8 bases between. Germline CDR1 and CDR2: LNHDA and SQIVND (reference sequence). The CDR3 runs 13 residues. CDR3 bases: TGTGCCAGTAGTGAGACATACAATCAGCCCCAGCATTTT. This encodes CASSETYNQPQHF. Filled out from reference TRBV19 and TRBJ1-5, the complete variable domain reads DGGITQSPKYLFRKEGQNVTLSCEQNLNHDAMYWYRQDPGQGLRLIYYSQIVNDFQKGDIAEGYSVSREKKESFPLTVTSAQKNPTAFYLCASSETYNQPQHFGDGTRLSIL.

The chain combines TRBV7-3 with TRBJ2-7; D is perhaps TRBD1 or TRBD2 (5 bases each). Looked up from germline, CDR1 is SGHTA and CDR2 is FQGTGA. The length of the CDR3 is 15 residues. Trimming took off 4 bases at V and 3 bases at J, with 16 bases between the two ends. CDR3 sequence reads: CASSSSGTGNYEQYF. The CDR3 DNA is TGTGCCAGCAGCTCCTCAGGGACGGGAAACTACGAGCAGTACTTC. The full variable domain, in which reference TRBV7-3 and TRBJ2-7 provide the parts outside the CDR3, is GAGVSQTPSNKVTEKGKYVELRCDPISGHTALYWYRQSLGQGPEFLIYFQGTGAADDSGLPNDRFFAVRPEGSVSTLKIQRTERGDSAVYLCASSSSGTGNYEQYFGPGTRLTVT.

The chain recombines TRBV4-1 with TRBJ1-2; D is possibly TRBD1 (5 bases). CDR1 is MGHRA, CDR2 YSYEKL, per germline. V lost 0 bases and J lost 2, with 10 bases in between. The CDR3 is 15 residues long. The CDR3 region has the DNA TGCGCCAGCAGCCAAGAATCGCAGGGAAACTATGGCTACACCTTC. Protein sequence: CASSQESQGNYGYTF.

The rearrangement joins TRBV6-1 to TRBJ2-1, with D uncertain. V lost 6 bases and J 2 bases, leaving 11 bases between the germline ends. The CDR3 has 14 amino acids. Germline CDR1 MNHNS, CDR2 SASEGT. CDR3: CASSYLTPYNEQFF. CDR3 nucleotides: TGTGCCAGCAGCTACCTTACCCCCTACAATGAGCAGTTCTTC.

This rearrangement joins TRBV4-1 to TRBJ1-2; 9 nucleotides align to TRBD1. J was trimmed by 1 base and V by 0 bases; bases with no gene match: 6. Per the germline V gene, CDR1 is MGHRA and CDR2 is YSYEKL. This CDR3 region has 17 residues. Written as DNA, the CDR3 is TGCGCCAGCAGCCAAGAGGGACAGGGCTTTAATAACTATGGCTACACCTTC. As protein: CASSQEGQGFNNYGYTF.

The CDR3: CASSMIPTDRTDTQYF. In DNA form, the CDR3 reads TGTGCCAGCAGCATGATCCCCACAGATCGCACAGATACGCAGTATTTT. This rearrangement joins TRBV27 to TRBJ2-3; D is undetermined. This CDR3 is built from 16 residues. Trimming pared 6 bases from V and 1 base from J, leaving 17 bases between. Germline lookup yields CDR1 MNHEY and CDR2 SMNVEV (reference sequence).

This rearrangement joins TRBV10-1 to TRBJ1-1; 7 nucleotides align to TRBD1. This CDR3 is built from 14 residues. J was trimmed by 0 bases and V by 6 bases; bases with no gene match: 4. The germline CDR1 and CDR2 sequences are WNHNN and SYGVQD (reference sequence). The CDR3 loop is CASSHGQVNTEAFF. The CDR3 nucleotides read TGCGCCAGCAGCCACGGACAGGTGAACACTGAAGCTTTCTTT.

V and J are TRBV6-5 and TRBJ2-7; TRBD1 might be the D (6 bases). CDR3 size: 15 residues. The germline V gene encodes CDR1 MNHEY and CDR2 SVGAGI. Trimming cost V 0 bases and J 0 bases, with 9 bases left between them. The CDR3 is CASSYSQGRSYEQYF. CDR3 nucleotide sequence: TGTGCCAGCAGTTACTCACAGGGCCGCTCCTACGAGCAGTACTTC.

The chain is built from TRBV5-1 and TRBJ2-1; 8 bases are shared with TRBD2. The CDR3 spans 13 residues. Per germline, CDR1 SGHRS and CDR2 YFSETQ. With 4 bases clipped from V and 6 bases from J, the junction kept 3 bases outside the gene matches. The CDR3 here is CASSPTSGNEQFF. The CDR3, as DNA: TGCGCCAGCAGCCCCACTAGCGGCAATGAGCAGTTCTTC.

The chain links TRBV5-1 to TRBJ2-5; possible D gene TRBD2, 7 bases. Trimming left V 5 bases short and J 4 bases short, with 15 bases between. The CDR3 has 14 amino acids. CDR1 and CDR2 (germline): SGHRS, YFSETQ. The CDR3, as DNA: TGCGCCAGCAGGTGGATAGGGGGGGGAGAGACCCAGTACTTC. This sequence encodes CASRWIGGGETQYF.

The chain carries TRBV11-2 and TRBJ1-2; TRBD1 is a possible D gene (5 bases). Germline V lookup: CDR1 SGHAT, CDR2 FQNNGV. This CDR3 region has 14 residues. Trimming removed 2 bases from V and 4 bases from J, with 11 bases in between. The CDR3 DNA follows: TGTGCCAGCAGCTTACTGGGGCCGACCTATGGCTACACCTTC. This encodes CASSLLGPTYGYTF.

In DNA form, the CDR3 reads TGTGCCATCGCCCGGGACAGGAGCACAGATACGCAGTATTTT. Translation: CAIARDRSTDTQYF. The chain employs TRBV7-9 and TRBJ2-3, with 8 bases lining up with TRBD1. Germline loops: CDR1 SEHNR, CDR2 FQNEAQ (reference sequence). This CDR3 comprises 14 residues. Unmatched junction bases numbered 6, after V lost 10 bases and J lost 0 bases.

A few counts support this clone. This rearrangement joins TRBV29-1 to TRBJ2-3; D gene uncertain. This CDR3 spans 13 amino acids. The germline V gene encodes CDR1 SQVTM and CDR2 ANQGSEA. Trimming shortened V by 1 base and J by 2 bases, and 7 bases separated the two germline ends. The CDR3 region has the DNA TGCAGCGTTGAAGGCAGTTTCACAGATACGCAGTATTTT. Residues: CSVEGSFTDTQYF.

The chain carries TRBV4-1 and TRBJ1-2; D uncertain. CDR3 length: 14 residues. V lost 0 bases and J 8 bases, leaving 13 bases between the germline ends. Germline assignment: CDR1 MGHRA and CDR2 YSYEKL. CDR3 sequence (DNA): TGCGCCAGCAGCCAAGACCGGACTCCGAGAGGCTACACCTTC. Its protein product is CASSQDRTPRGYTF.

This CDR3 reads CASSMGLAGGYNEQFF. CDR3 bases: TGTGCCAGCAGCATGGGACTAGCGGGGGGGTACAATGAGCAGTTCTTC. The chain uses TRBV9 and TRBJ2-1; TRBD2 agrees at 16 bases. V shed 4 bases and J 4 bases; nucleotides not matched to a gene: 2. Germline CDR1 and CDR2: SGDLS and YYNGEE. The CDR3 loop spans 16 amino acids. Drawing the rest from reference TRBV9 and TRBJ2-1, the complete variable domain is DSGVTQTPKHLITATGQRVTLRCSPRSGDLSVYWYQQSLDQGLQFLIQYYNGEERAKGNILERFSAQQFPDLHSELNLSSLELGDSALYFCASSMGLAGGYNEQFFGPGTRLTVL.

This sequence joins TRBV28 and TRBJ1-1, with D hard to call. V lost 2 bases to trimming and J lost 1 base, with 5 bases between them. This CDR3 has 13 amino acids. Per the germline V gene, CDR1 is MDHEN and CDR2 is SYDVKM. DNA of the CDR3: TGTGCCAGCAGTTTAGAGGGGAACACTGAAGCTTTCTTT. Protein sequence: CASSLEGNTEAFF. Filled out from reference TRBV28 and TRBJ1-1, the complete variable domain reads DVKVTQSSRYLVKRTGEKVFLECVQDMDHENMFWYRQDPGLGLRLIYFSYDVKMKEKGDIPEGYSVSREKKERFSLILESASTNQTSMYLCASSLEGNTEAFFGQGTRLTVV.

This chain uses TRBV15 with TRBJ1-1; 10 bases are shared with TRBD1. The CDR3 has 14 amino acids. Looked up from germline, CDR1 is LNHNV and CDR2 is YYDKDF (reference sequence). Trimming took 7 bases from V and 6 from J; bases not matched to a gene: 8. The CDR3: CATTDRGLGSEAFF. Here the CDR3 DNA reads TGTGCCACCACTGACAGGGGGCTAGGATCTGAAGCTTTCTTT.

The chain has TRBV7-9 and TRBJ2-3, with D perhaps matching TRBD1 (5 bases). The CDR3 covers 12 residues. Germline CDR1 SEHNR, CDR2 FQNEAQ (reference sequence). The V and J ends lost 11 bases and 2 bases respectively, with 11 bases between them. CDR3 in DNA: TGTGCCTCGGCAGGGATCACAGATACGCAGTATTTT. It specifies CASAGITDTQYF. Variable domain in full (rest from reference TRBV7-9 and TRBJ2-3): DTGVSQNPRHKITKRGQNVTFRCDPISEHNRLYWYRQTLGQGPEFLTYFQNEAQLEKSRLLSDRFSAERPKGSFSTLEIQRTEQGDSAMYLCASAGITDTQYFGPGTRLTVL.